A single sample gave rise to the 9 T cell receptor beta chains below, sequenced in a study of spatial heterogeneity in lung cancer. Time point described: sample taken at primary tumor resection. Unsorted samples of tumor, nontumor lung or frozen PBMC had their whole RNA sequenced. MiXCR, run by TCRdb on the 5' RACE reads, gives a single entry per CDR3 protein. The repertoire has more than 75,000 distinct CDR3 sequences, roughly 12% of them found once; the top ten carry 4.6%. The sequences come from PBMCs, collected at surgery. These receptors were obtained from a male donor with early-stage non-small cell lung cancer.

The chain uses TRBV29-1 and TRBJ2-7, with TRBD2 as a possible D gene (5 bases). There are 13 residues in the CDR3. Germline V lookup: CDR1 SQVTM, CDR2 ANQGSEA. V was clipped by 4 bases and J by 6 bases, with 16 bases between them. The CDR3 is CSVAPRGNSEQYF. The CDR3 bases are TGCAGCGTTGCCCCCCGGGGAAATTCCGAGCAGTACTTC.

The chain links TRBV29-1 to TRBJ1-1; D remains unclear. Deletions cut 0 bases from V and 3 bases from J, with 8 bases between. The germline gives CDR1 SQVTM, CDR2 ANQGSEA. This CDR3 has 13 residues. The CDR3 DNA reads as TGCAGCGTTGAAGAGGTTGGTCACACTGAAGCTTTCTTT. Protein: CSVEEVGHTEAFF.

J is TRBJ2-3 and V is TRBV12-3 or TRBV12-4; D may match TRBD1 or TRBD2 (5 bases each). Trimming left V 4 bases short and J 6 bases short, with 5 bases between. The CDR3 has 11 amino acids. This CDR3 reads CASSWGDTQYF. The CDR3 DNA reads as TGTGCCAGCAGTTGGGGGGATACGCAGTATTTT.

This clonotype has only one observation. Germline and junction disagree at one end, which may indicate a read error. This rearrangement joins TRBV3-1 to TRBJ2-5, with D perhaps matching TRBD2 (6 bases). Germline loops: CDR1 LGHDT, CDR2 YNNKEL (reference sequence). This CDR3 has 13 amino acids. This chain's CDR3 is CASIQRGQETQYF. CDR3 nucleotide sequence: TGTGCCAGCATCCAACGGGGGCAAGAGACCCAGTACTTC.

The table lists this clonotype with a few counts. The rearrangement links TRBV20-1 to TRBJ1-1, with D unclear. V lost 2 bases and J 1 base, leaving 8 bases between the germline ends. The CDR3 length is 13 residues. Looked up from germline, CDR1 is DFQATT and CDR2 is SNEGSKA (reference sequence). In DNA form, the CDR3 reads TGCAGTGCTAGACAACCACCGAACACTGAAGCTTTCTTT. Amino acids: CSARQPPNTEAFF.

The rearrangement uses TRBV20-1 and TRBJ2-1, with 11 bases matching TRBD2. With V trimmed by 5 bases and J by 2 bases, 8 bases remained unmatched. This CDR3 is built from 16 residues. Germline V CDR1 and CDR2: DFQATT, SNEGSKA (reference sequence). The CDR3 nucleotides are TGCAGTGCTCCCCTGGGTAGCGGGGGGGCCTACAATGAGCAGTTCTTC. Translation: CSAPLGSGGAYNEQFF.

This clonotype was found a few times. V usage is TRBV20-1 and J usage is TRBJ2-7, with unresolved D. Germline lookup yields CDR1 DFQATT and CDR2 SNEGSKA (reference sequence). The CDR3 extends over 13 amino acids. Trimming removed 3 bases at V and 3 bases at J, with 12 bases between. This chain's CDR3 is CSASNGVDYEQYF. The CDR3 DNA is TGCAGTGCTAGCAATGGGGTTGACTACGAGCAGTACTTC.

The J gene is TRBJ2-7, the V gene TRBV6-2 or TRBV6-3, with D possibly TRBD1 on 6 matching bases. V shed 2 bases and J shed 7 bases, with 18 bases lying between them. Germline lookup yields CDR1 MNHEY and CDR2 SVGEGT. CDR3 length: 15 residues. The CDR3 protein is CASSYGTLRGGEQYF. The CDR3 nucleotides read TGTGCCAGCAGTTACGGGACACTTAGAGGAGGAGAGCAGTACTTC.

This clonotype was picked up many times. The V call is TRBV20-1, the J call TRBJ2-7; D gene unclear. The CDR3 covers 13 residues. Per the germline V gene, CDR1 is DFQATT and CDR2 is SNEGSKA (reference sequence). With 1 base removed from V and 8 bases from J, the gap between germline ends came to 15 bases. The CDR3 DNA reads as TGCAGTGCTAGAGCTACGGTCCCAAAGAAGCAGTACTTC. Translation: CSARATVPKKQYF.